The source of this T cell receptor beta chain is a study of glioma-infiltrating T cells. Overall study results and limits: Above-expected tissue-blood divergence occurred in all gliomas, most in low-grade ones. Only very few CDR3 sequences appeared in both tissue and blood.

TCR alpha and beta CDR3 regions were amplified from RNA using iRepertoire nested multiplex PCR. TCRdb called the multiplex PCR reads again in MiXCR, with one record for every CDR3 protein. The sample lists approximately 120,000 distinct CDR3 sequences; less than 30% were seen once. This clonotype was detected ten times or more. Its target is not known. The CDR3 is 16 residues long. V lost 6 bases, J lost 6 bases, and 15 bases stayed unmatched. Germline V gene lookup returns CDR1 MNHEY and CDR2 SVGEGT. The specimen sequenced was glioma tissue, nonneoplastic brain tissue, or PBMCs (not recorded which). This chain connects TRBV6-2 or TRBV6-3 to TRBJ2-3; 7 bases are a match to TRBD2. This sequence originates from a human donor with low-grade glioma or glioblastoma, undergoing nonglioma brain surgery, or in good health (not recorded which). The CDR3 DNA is TGTGCCAGCAGAGTCGTAGCGGGCCCGGGGTGGGATACGCAGTATTTT. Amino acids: CASRVVAGPGWDTQYF.